The sample holds a few counts of the clone carrying this TCR beta chain. Antigen: not known. cDNA libraries for TCR alpha and TCR beta, carrying sample barcodes and UMIs, came from 5'RACE with constant-segment primers. MiXCR was run by TCRdb on the 5' RACE reads, yielding one entry per CDR3 protein. The sample includes around 410,000 distinct CDR3 sequences, about a quarter of them seen just once. This sample is drawn from a study of T-cell memory formation after mild COVID-19. Whole-study context: The TCR clusters were mostly specific to one donor.

This CDR3 has 14 amino acids. Germline-derived CDR1 and CDR2 are SGHVS and FQNEAQ. Between the trimmed V and J ends, which lost 0 bases and 6 bases, there was a span of 12 bases. Findings and limits, study-wide: There was no confirmation that second-wave clones peaking on day 37 were SARS-CoV-2 specific. Contracting CD4+ clones were located mainly in CM and EM, and CD8+ clones in EMRA.

The origin of this receptor is an adult woman who had mild COVID-19 (a few samples of this study predate the infection). Cell type and time point are not known. The V call is TRBV7-8, the J call TRBJ2-7; D is possibly TRBD1 or TRBD2 (6 bases each). The source material was PBMCs or a T cell subset sorted from them (not recorded which). Here the CDR3 reads CASSLAQGRREQYF. DNA of the CDR3: TGTGCCAGCAGCTTAGCCCAGGGGAGGCGCGAGCAGTACTTC.